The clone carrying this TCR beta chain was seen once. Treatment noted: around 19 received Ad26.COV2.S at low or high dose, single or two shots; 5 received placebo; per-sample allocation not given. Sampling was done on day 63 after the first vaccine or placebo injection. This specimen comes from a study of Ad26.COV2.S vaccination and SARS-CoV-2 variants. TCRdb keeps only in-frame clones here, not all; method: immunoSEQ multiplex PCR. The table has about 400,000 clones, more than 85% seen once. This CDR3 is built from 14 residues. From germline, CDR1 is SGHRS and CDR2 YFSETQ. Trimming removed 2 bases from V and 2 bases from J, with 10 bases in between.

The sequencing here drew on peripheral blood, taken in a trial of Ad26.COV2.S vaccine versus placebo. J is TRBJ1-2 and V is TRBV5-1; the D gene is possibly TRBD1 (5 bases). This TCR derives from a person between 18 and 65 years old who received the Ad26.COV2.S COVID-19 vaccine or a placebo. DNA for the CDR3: TGCGCCAGCAGCTTCGGGACGGCAAACTATGGCTACACCTTC. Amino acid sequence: CASSFGTANYGYTF.